Following are 10 T cell receptor beta chains from one sample sequenced in a study of cytomegalovirus exposure and HLA in healthy donors. PCR used 60 Vbeta primers and 13 Jbeta primers. The repertoire was sequenced with immunoSEQ multiplex PCR; TCRdb's copy has only in-frame clones and lacks some. The sample lists some 120,000 clones, 74% occurring once. Material: PBMCs. The receptors shown here come from a woman aged 45-65 years in good health and CMV-seropositive.

The chain links TRBV18 to TRBJ1-6; 12 nucleotides match TRBD1. The CDR3 spans 16 residues. The germline V gene has CDR1 KGHSH and CDR2 LQKENI. The J segment lost 6 bases and the V segment lost 3 bases, leaving 3 bases of the junction unmatched. The CDR3 DNA reads TGTGCCAGCTCACCGGGACAGGGGGCGCTTAATTCACCCCTCCACTTT. This sequence encodes CASSPGQGALNSPLHF.

The CDR3 protein is CASSSPTSNQPQHF. CDR3 DNA sequence: TGTGCCAGCAGCTCCCCTACGAGCAATCAGCCCCAGCATTTT. The V and J genes are TRBV7-9 and TRBJ1-5; D ambiguous. Deletions cut 4 bases from V and 1 base from J, with 8 bases between. This CDR3 is built from 14 residues. CDR1 SEHNR and CDR2 FQNEAQ come from the germline V gene (reference sequence).

V usage is TRBV2 and J usage is TRBJ2-3; a weak D match, TRBD1 (5 bases). The CDR3 loop spans 14 amino acids. Between the trimmed V and J ends, which lost 4 bases and 3 bases, there was a span of 11 bases. The V gene's germline CDR1 is SNHLY and CDR2 FYNNEI. CDR3 nucleotide sequence: TGTGCCAGCAGTGGTCAGGGAATAACAGATACGCAGTATTTT. Amino acid sequence: CASSGQGITDTQYF.

V usage is TRBV7-6 and J usage is TRBJ1-3, with unresolved D. V was clipped by 5 bases and J by 4 bases, with 9 bases between them. Per the germline V gene, CDR1 is SGHVS and CDR2 is FNYEAQ. This CDR3 has 13 residues. The CDR3 DNA follows: TGTGCCAGCAGCCCGTTTCGGGGAAACACCATATATTTT. This encodes CASSPFRGNTIYF.

For the CDR3, the DNA is TGTGCCAGCAGCCAGGTCCCCCGAGGCTACACCTTC. This encodes CASSQVPRGYTF. This sequence joins TRBV5-6 and TRBJ1-2; D is unresolved. Germline CDR1 and CDR2: SGHDT and YYEEEE. V shed 4 bases and J shed 8 bases, with 12 bases lying between them. CDR3 length equals 12 residues.

This chain uses TRBV18 with TRBJ1-4; weak D call: TRBD1 (5 bases). Germline V lookup: CDR1 KGHSH, CDR2 LQKENI. CDR3 length: 14 amino acids. The V and J ends lost 5 bases and 2 bases respectively, with 9 bases between them. This chain's CDR3 is CASSVQGTNEKLFF. The CDR3 region has the DNA TGTGCCAGCTCAGTGCAGGGCACTAATGAAAAACTGTTTTTT.

CDR3 nucleotide sequence: TGTGCCACCGCGGGGCAGGGAGGCGCCCAAGAGACCCAGTACTTC. Translation gives CATAGQGGAQETQYF. V and J are TRBV15 and TRBJ2-5, with D possibly being TRBD2 (6 bases). The CDR3 covers 15 residues. V lost 8 bases and J lost 1, with 17 bases in between. Germline CDR1 LNHNV, CDR2 YYDKDF (reference sequence).

This clone has a handful of counts. DNA for the CDR3: TGTGCCAGCAGCGTAGGACTAGCGGTCACAGATACGCAGTATTTT. As protein: CASSVGLAVTDTQYF. This chain connects TRBV9 to TRBJ2-3; 9 bases match TRBD2. V shed 0 bases, J shed 2 bases, and the junction held 1 base outside the gene matches. Germline loops: CDR1 SGDLS, CDR2 YYNGEE. The CDR3 length is 15 residues.

This clone was detected only once. The genes are TRBV11-3 and TRBJ2-3; D unclear. Per the germline V gene, CDR1 is SGHNT and CDR2 is YENEEA. The length of the CDR3 is 14 residues. V was trimmed by 5 bases and J by 0 bases, leaving 9 bases between them. CDR3 bases: TGTGCCAGCAGCCTTCTGACTAGCACAGATACGCAGTATTTT. This sequence encodes CASSLLTSTDTQYF.

The chain links TRBV2 to TRBJ1-1; D is possibly TRBD1 (5 bases). The CDR3 is made up of 19 amino acids. Trimming pared 3 bases from V and 5 bases from J, leaving 28 bases between. Germline V gives CDR1 SNHLY, CDR2 FYNNEI. The CDR3 protein is CASSDPGKGKKQSSTEAFF. As DNA, the CDR3 is TGTGCCAGCAGTGATCCTGGTAAGGGGAAGAAACAGTCGAGTACTGAAGCTTTCTTT. The complete variable domain, with remaining parts taken from reference TRBV2 and TRBJ1-1, reads EPEVTQTPSHQVTQMGQEVILRCVPISNHLYFYWYRQILGQKVEFLVSFYNNEISEKSEIFDDQFSVERPDGSNFTLKIRSTKLEDSAMYFCASSDPGKGKKQSSTEAFFGQGTRLTVV.